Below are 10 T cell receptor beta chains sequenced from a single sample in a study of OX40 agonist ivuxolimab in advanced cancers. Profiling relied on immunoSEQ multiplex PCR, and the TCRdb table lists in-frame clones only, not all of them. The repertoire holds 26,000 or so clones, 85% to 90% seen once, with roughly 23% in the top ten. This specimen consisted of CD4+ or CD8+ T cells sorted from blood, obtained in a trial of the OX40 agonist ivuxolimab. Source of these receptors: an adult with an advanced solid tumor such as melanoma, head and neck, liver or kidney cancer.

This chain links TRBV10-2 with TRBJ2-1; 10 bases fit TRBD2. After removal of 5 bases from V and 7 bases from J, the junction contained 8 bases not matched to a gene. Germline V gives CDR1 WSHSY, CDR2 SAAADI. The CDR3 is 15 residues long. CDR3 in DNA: TGCGCCAGCAGTTTAAGCGGGAGGGCCGCAAATGAGCAGTTCTTC. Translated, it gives CASSLSGRAANEQFF.

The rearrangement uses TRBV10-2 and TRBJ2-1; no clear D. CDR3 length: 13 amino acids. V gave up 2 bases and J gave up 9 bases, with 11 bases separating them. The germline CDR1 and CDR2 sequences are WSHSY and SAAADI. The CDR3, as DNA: TGCGCCAGCAGTGAGCCCGGTCTTGGTGAGCAGTTCTTC. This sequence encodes CASSEPGLGEQFF.

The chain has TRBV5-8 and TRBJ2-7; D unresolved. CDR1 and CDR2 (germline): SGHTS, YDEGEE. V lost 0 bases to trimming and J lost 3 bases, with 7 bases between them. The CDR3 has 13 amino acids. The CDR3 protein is CASSLEADYEQYF. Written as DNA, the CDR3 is TGTGCCAGCAGCTTGGAGGCAGACTACGAGCAGTACTTC.

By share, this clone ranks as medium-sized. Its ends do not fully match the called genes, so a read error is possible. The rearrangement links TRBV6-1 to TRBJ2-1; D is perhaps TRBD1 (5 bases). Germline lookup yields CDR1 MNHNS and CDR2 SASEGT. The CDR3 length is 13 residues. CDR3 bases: TGTGCCAGCAGTGGGGGCGAACCTGGGGTATCCGTCTTC. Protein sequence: CASSGGEPGVSVF.

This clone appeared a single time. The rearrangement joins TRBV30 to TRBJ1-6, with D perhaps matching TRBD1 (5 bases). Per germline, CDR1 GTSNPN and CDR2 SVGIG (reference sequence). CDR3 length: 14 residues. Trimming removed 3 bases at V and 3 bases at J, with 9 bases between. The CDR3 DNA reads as TGTGCCTGGAGCGCGGGGGGCTATAATTCACCCCTCCACTTT. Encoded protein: CAWSAGGYNSPLHF.

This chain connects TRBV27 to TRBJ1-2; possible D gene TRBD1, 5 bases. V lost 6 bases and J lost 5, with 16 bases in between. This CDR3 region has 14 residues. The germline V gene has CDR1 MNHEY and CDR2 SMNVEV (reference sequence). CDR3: CASRPSGTGYGYTF. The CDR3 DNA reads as TGTGCCAGCAGGCCTTCCGGGACGGGGTATGGCTACACCTTC.

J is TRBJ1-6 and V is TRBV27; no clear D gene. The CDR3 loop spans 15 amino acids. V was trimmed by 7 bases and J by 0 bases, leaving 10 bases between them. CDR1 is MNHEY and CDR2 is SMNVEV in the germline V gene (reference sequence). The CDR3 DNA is TGTGCCAGCACTATGACTGTCTCCTATAATTCACCCCTCCACTTT. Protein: CASTMTVSYNSPLHF.

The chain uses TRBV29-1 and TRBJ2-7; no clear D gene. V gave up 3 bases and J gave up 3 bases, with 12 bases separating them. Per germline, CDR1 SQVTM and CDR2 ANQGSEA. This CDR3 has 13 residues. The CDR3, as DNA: TGCAGCGTTGAGTCTAGTTCAAGCTACGAGCAGTACTTC. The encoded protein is CSVESSSSYEQYF.

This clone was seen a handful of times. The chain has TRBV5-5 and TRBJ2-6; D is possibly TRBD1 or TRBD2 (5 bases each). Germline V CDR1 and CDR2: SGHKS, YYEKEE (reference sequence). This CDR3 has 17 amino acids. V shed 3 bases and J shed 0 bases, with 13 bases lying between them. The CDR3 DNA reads TGTGCCAGCAGCTCCGGGACGGAAAGCTCTGGGGCCAACGTCCTGACTTTC. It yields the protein CASSSGTESSGANVLTF.

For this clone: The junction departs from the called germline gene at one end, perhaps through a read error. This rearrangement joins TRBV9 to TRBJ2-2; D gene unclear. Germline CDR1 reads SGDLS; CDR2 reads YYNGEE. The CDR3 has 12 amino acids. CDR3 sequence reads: CASSQNSGELFF. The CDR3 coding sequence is TGTGCCAGCAGTCAGAACTCCGGGGAGCTGTTTTTT.